Each of the 5 T cell receptor beta chains below was sequenced from the same sample in a study of T cells after yellow fever vaccination. One entry per CDR3 protein results from TCRdb running MiXCR on the 5' RACE reads. This sample carries more than 200,000 distinct CDR3 sequences, 3.6% of them seen once, and the ten largest clones take under 20%. This material consisted of PBMCs, taken 15 days after the yellow fever booster vaccination. The receptors here all came from a man between 18 and 35 years old who received the YFV17D yellow fever vaccine.

Many counts were recorded for this clonotype. J is TRBJ2-2 and V is TRBV5-1; D is undetermined. The CDR3 consists of 14 residues. V lost 0 bases and J lost 5, with 8 bases in between. The germline CDR1 and CDR2 sequences are SGHRS and YFSETQ. CDR3 sequence reads: CASSLVLGTGELFF. The DNA for the CDR3 is TGCGCCAGCAGCTTGGTATTAGGTACCGGGGAGCTGTTTTTT.

The chain joins TRBV5-1 to TRBJ2-7, with D uncertain. V was trimmed by 0 bases and J by 4 bases, leaving 11 bases between them. Germline V gene sequence: CDR1 SGHRS, CDR2 YFSETQ. The CDR3 contains 14 residues. Written as DNA, the CDR3 is TGCGCCAGCAGCTTGGTTTCCGTAGGATACGAGCAGTACTTC. Translating gives CASSLVSVGYEQYF. Complete variable domain (other parts from reference TRBV5-1 and TRBJ2-7): KAGVTQTPRYLIKTRGQQVTLSCSPISGHRSVSWYQQTPGQGLQFLFEYFSETQRNKGNFPGRFSGRQFSNSRSEMNVSTLELGDSALYLCASSLVSVGYEQYFGPGTRLTVT.

The table lists this clonotype with many counts. The chain combines TRBV11-2 with TRBJ2-1, with D maybe TRBD1 (6 bases). The CDR3 sequence is 15 residues long. Germline CDR1 and CDR2: SGHAT and FQNNGV. V was cut by 1 base and J by 7 bases, with 14 bases left in between. The CDR3 sequence is CASSLAGRGGNEQFF. In nucleotides, the CDR3 is TGTGCCAGCAGCTTAGCCGGCAGGGGTGGGAATGAGCAGTTCTTC.

This clonotype has a count of ten or more. CDR3 protein: CASSPKTYNEQFF. CDR3 bases: TGTGCCAGCAGTCCGAAGACTTACAATGAGCAGTTCTTC. V and J are TRBV12-3 or TRBV12-4 and TRBJ2-1; D remains ambiguous. CDR3 length: 13 amino acids. Trimming cost V 5 bases and J 4 bases, with 9 bases left between them.

This clonotype was seen ten or more times. This chain links TRBV12-3 or TRBV12-4 with TRBJ2-1, with D perhaps assigned TRBD1 or TRBD2 (7 bases each). V was cut by 4 bases and J by 15 bases, with 16 bases left in between. This CDR3 has 12 residues. Here the CDR3 DNA reads TGTGCCAGCAGTTCCTCAGGGGGAGGGGGGTTCTTC. It is translated as CASSSSGGGGFF.